The sequence of this T cell receptor beta chain was determined in a study of cytomegalovirus exposure and HLA in healthy donors. Study-wide findings and caveats: Reports credit the classifier with highly specific, highly sensitive diagnosis of cytomegalovirus status.

About this clone: Its antigen is unidentified.

13 Jbeta primers and 60 Vbeta primers were used for the PCR. The assay was immunoSEQ multiplex PCR, and TCRdb's table has in-frame clones only and misses some. The table shows around 150,000 clones, with about 76% occurring only once. The CDR3 covers 13 residues. Germline values: CDR1 GTSNPN, CDR2 SVGIG (reference sequence). V lost 5 bases and J lost 2; bases outside the gene matches: 0. The chain couples TRBV30 to TRBJ1-3; 10 positions match TRBD1. The receptor was isolated from a man between 18 and 29 years old in good health and CMV-seronegative. The sample consisted of PBMCs. This CDR3 reads CAWGQGAGNTIYF. CDR3 sequence (DNA): TGTGCCTGGGGACAGGGGGCTGGAAACACCATATATTTT. The whole variable domain, remainder taken from reference TRBV30 and TRBJ1-3, is SQTIHQWPATLVQPVGSPLSLECTVEGTSNPNLYWYRQAAGRGLQLLFYSVGIGQISSEVPQNLSASRPQDRQFILSSKKLLLSDSGFYLCAWGQGAGNTIYFGEGSWLTVV.